This T cell receptor beta chain stems from a study of T cell responses to AZD1222 COVID-19 vaccine. TCRdb's table, derived via immunoSEQ multiplex PCR, lists solely in-frame clones and lacks some. The sample yields about 140,000 clones, approximately 95% seen once. Study-wide results and caveats: Seropositive at baseline were only a handful of AZD1222 recipients. Researchers report vaccine-associated CD4 TCRs spanning spike, with dominance at 160-218 and 743-854. Most donors were white British and more were female, and clonal diversity was possibly underestimated. Without day 14 samples, only post-peak T cell repertoires were studied.

V gave up 2 bases and J gave up 1 base; unmatched junction bases: 6. Germline V gives CDR1 LNHDA, CDR2 SQIVND (reference sequence). This CDR3 region has 16 residues. In the case of this clone: Antigen specificity is unknown.

The rearrangement joins TRBV19 to TRBJ2-5, with 8 bases that match TRBD2. The TCR was taken from an adult in good health. The sample consisted of peripheral blood, taken on day 0 of MenACWY control vaccination. The CDR3: CASSIKWREVQETQYF. The CDR3 nucleotides are TGTGCCAGTAGTATAAAGTGGCGGGAGGTCCAAGAGACCCAGTACTTC.